The present T cell receptor (beta chain) was sequenced within a study of blood T cell repertoires in COVID-19. For the study at large: Acute and convalescent COVID-19 samples came from the United States, Italy and Spain. Sample material is recorded as cDNA or gDNA derived from T cells, B-cell-depleted T cells, or PBMCs.

This CDR3 region has 16 residues. In germline, CDR1 is SNHLY, CDR2 FYNNEI. Trimming removed 6 bases from V and 0 bases from J, with 12 bases in between. This clone was counted only a few times. In the original processing: It was from reference gene primer amplification that nucleated cell counts were estimated. Profiling relied on immunoSEQ multiplex PCR, and the TCRdb table lists in-frame clones only, not all of them. That table gives V, J and clone size, and the DNA gave D and trimming. The data show tens of thousands of clones, with 65% to 85% seen just once and around 42% held by the top ten. This TCR came from a woman aged 80 or over with active or convalescent COVID-19. The specimen was peripheral blood. The V gene is TRBV2, the J gene TRBJ1-6; D is perhaps TRBD1 (6 bases). CDR3 sequence: CASRSDSSSYNSPLHF. In DNA, the CDR3 is TGTGCCAGCAGATCGGACAGCAGCTCCTATAATTCACCCCTCCACTTT.